This T cell receptor (beta chain) is drawn from a study of T cells in Graves' hyperthyroidism and ophthalmopathy. In its sample, this clonotype was seen many times. The CDR3 is 15 residues long. Looked up from germline, CDR1 is MNHEY and CDR2 is SVGEGT. V shed 7 bases, J shed 5 bases, and the junction held 13 bases outside the gene matches. TCR beta CDR3 region amplification was performed from RNA transcripts. The HTBI primer set served for first-round RT-PCR of the TCR CDR3. TCRdb re-analysed the multiplex PCR reads in MiXCR, keeping a single row per CDR3 protein. There are 350,000 to 400,000 distinct CDR3 sequences in the sample; less than 20% occur only once, and around 40% lies in the top ten.

The chain joins TRBV6-2 or TRBV6-3 to TRBJ2-7; 8 bases align to TRBD1. The sequence came from a man younger than 30 with Graves' ophthalmopathy. The sample comprised blood. The CDR3 bases are TGTGCCAGCACCAAAATCGGACAGGGTGGTGACGAGCAGTACTTC. Translating it yields CASTKIGQGGDEQYF.